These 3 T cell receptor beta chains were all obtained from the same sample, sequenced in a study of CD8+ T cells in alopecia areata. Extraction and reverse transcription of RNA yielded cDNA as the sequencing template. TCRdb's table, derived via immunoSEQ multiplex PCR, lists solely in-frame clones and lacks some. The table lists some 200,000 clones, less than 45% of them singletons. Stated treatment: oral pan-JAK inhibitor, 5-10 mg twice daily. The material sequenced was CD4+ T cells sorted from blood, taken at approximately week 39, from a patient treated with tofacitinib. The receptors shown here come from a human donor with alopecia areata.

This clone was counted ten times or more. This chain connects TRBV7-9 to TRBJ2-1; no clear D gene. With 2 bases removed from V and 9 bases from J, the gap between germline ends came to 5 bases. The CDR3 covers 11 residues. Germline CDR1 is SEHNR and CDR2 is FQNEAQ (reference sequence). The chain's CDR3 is CASSLWVEQFF. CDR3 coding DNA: TGTGCCAGCAGCTTATGGGTTGAGCAGTTCTTC.

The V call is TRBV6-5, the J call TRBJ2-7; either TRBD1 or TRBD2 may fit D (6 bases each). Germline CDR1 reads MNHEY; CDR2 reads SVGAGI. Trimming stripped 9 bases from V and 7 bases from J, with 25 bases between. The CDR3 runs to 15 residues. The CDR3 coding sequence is TGTGCCAGTTCTATGGGGCGGGACAAACTCGGAGAGCAGTACTTC. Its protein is CASSMGRDKLGEQYF.

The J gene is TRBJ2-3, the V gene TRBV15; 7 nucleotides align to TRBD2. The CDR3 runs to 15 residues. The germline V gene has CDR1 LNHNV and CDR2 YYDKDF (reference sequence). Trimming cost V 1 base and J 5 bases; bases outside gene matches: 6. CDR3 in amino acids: CATSRGFRGRDTQYF. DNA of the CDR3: TGTGCCACCAGCAGAGGTTTTCGCGGGAGAGATACGCAGTATTTT.